This entry describes one TCR beta chain. Which antigen it targets is not known. No per-base quality is available; no much larger clone lies one base away. This CDR3 is also generated by other DNA sequences in the sample. Libraries were made using the immunoSEQ multiplex PCR assay. As for the authors' bioinformatics: To diagnose cytomegalovirus status from the catalog of TCR beta chain sequences, a statistical classification framework was built. Imported from immuneACCESS, the table was reduced by TCRdb to in-frame sequences with V and J called. These copies leave out some clones; in studies compared against another copy, an unresolved V gene accounts for under half, and the cause of the remainder is not known. V, J and clone size are taken as reported in that table, and D and trimming were inferred from the DNA itself. Within this sample are approximately 260,000 clones, with around 88% of them counted one time only. Around 1.2% of the sample lies in the top ten.

This specimen comes from a study of cytomegalovirus exposure and HLA in healthy donors listed by TCRdb under 2017. Turning to the overall study: A later analysis indicated that the roughly 120 validation repertoires were generated on the platform also employed for the 600 to 750 repertoires of the first cohort. The study aimed to test whether signatures of past pathogen exposure could be identified by cataloging public T cell receptors. Besides the first cohort of under 700 subjects, a separate validation cohort made up of roughly 120 different subjects was used. The study combined high-throughput TCR immunosequencing, statistical association of individual TCRs with disease status, and machine learning to predict cytomegalovirus infection status.

Here is what the overall study found, with its caveats: Across donors, most TCR sequences were observed very rarely, whereas some public TCRs were present in many individuals. A few of the identified cytomegalovirus-associated TCR beta chains were confirmed in vitro to be specific for cytomegalovirus antigens. The study gave a list of some 150 TCR beta chains associated with cytomegalovirus. In a later analysis, TCRs clustered in the first cohort were found to also tend to co-occur in the roughly 120 validation repertoires, with 94% of cluster scores above 0. In both the original and validation cohorts, the classifier was reported to diagnose cytomegalovirus status with high specificity and sensitivity. According to the authors, the approach could potentially be generalized to other disease states and immunological phenotypes. A later analysis lacked HLA typing for the validation cohort, so it scored co-occurrence in that cohort across all 120 repertoires.

Separate from the approximately 700-subject first cohort, the validation cohort of about 120 subjects was the group to which the donors belonged. This receptor was identified in a woman under 40 in good health and CMV-seropositive. The sample comprised PBMCs.

This receptor has the CDR3 CASSQGGGEQFF. In nucleotide form, the sequence is TGCGCCAGCAGCCAAGGGGGGGGTGAGCAGTTCTTC. The chain was built from TRBV4-1 and TRBJ2-1; 7 bases in the junction line up with TRBD2. The CDR3 runs 12 amino acids, cysteine and phenylalanine included. Of all the DNA, just the CDR3 is kept, 36 bases in frame from base 1. The germline V gene gives CDR1 as MGHRA and CDR2 as YSYEKL. Trimming leaves V shorter by 1 base and J shorter by 9 bases, with the junction holding 0 bases beyond the gene matches.